The 32 T cell receptor beta chains below were found in one sample sequenced in a study of CD8 T cells in Susac syndrome. It was with random hexamers that roughly 0.45 to 1 ug RNA was reverse transcribed. A single record per CDR3 protein comes from TCRdb applying MiXCR to the immunoSEQ multiplex PCR reads. This sample has 150,000 to 200,000 distinct CDR3 sequences, with 94% found just once. The sequencing sample was made of CD4+ T cells from PBMCs. The receptors here all came from a human donor with Susac syndrome.

The sample holds one count of this clonotype. This chain connects TRBV9 to TRBJ2-1; D gene ambiguous. The CDR3 contains 12 residues. V was pared by 0 bases and J by 5 bases, with 3 bases between. Germline-derived CDR1 and CDR2 are SGDLS and YYNGEE. CDR3 sequence: CASSVGHNEQFF. The CDR3 DNA reads TGTGCCAGCAGCGTAGGACACAATGAGCAGTTCTTC.

The rearrangement links TRBV29-1 to TRBJ2-1, with TRBD2 identical over 10 bases. J gave up 2 bases and V 2 bases, and 3 bases lay outside the gene matches. CDR3 size: 15 residues. Germline CDR1 is SQVTM and CDR2 is ANQGSEA. The CDR3 is CSVELAGGPYNEQFF. CDR3 nucleotide sequence: TGCAGCGTTGAATTAGCGGGGGGACCCTACAATGAGCAGTTCTTC.

This clonotype has a single count. V usage is TRBV7-9 and J usage is TRBJ2-4; weak D call: TRBD2 (6 bases). Trimming left V 2 bases short and J 9 bases short, with 14 bases between. Germline loops: CDR1 SEHNR, CDR2 FQNEAQ (reference sequence). This CDR3 is built from 14 residues. In nucleotides, the CDR3 is TGTGCCAGCAGCTTACCGGGGGACGATACCATTCAGTACTTC. Amino acid sequence: CASSLPGDDTIQYF.

The chain uses TRBV5-6 and TRBJ1-6; tentative D call: TRBD1 (6 bases). CDR1 and CDR2 from the germline V gene are SGHDT and YYEEEE. Trimming removed 1 base from V and 8 bases from J, with 10 bases in between. The length of the CDR3 is 14 residues. In nucleotides, the CDR3 is TGTGCCAGCAGCTTGTACGGGGGCGATTCACCCCTCCACTTT. Its translation is CASSLYGGDSPLHF.

The rearrangement links TRBV7-7 to TRBJ2-3, with D perhaps matching TRBD2 (5 bases). Germline loops: CDR1 SSHAT, CDR2 FNYEAQ (reference sequence). This CDR3 has 13 residues. This CDR3 is CASADGFADTQYF. CDR3 nucleotides: TGTGCTAGCGCTGACGGCTTCGCAGATACGCAGTATTTT. Looking up the rest from reference TRBV7-7 and TRBJ2-3 gives the full variable domain: GAGVSQSPRYKVTKRGQDVTLRCDPISSHATLYWYQQALGQGPEFLTYFNYEAQPDKSGLPSDRFSAERPEGSISTLTIQRTEQRDSAMYRCASADGFADTQYFGPGTRLTVL.

The V gene is TRBV4-3, the J gene TRBJ2-4, with D perhaps given as TRBD1 or TRBD2 (6 bases each). The V end lost 4 bases, the J end lost 8 bases, and 15 bases lay between the germline ends. The CDR3 totals 14 residues. From germline, CDR1 is LGHNA and CDR2 YSLEER. The chain's CDR3 is CASSLRNREDIQYF. CDR3 in DNA: TGCGCCAGCAGCCTACGGAACAGGGAGGACATTCAGTACTTC.

The CDR3 sequence is CASSTRLGGAIIYEQYF. CDR3 DNA sequence: TGCGCCAGCAGCACCCGACTCGGGGGGGCGATTATTTACGAGCAGTACTTC. V usage is TRBV5-1 and J usage is TRBJ2-7, with 8 bases fitting TRBD2. The V gene end was trimmed by 4 bases and the J gene end by 4 bases; junction bases not matched to a gene: 16. CDR1 and CDR2 (germline): SGHRS, YFSETQ. The CDR3 contains 17 residues.

This clonotype was seen only once. The chain links TRBV29-1 to TRBJ1-3; D is possibly TRBD1 (6 bases). V was cut by 4 bases and J by 2 bases, with 9 bases left in between. The length of the CDR3 is 13 residues. Germline V CDR1 and CDR2: SQVTM, ANQGSEA. CDR3 sequence (DNA): TGCAGCGTTGTTGGACAGACTGGAAACACCATATATTTT. The encoded protein is CSVVGQTGNTIYF.

J is TRBJ2-3 and V is TRBV6-6; 8 nucleotides align to TRBD2. Trimming at V came to 2 bases and at J to 1 base, leaving 2 bases not matched to a gene. The CDR3 totals 15 residues. Germline-derived CDR1 and CDR2 are MNHNY and SVGAGI (reference sequence). This CDR3 reads CASSYRSGGTDTQYF. DNA for the CDR3: TGTGCCAGCAGTTACCGTAGCGGGGGCACAGATACGCAGTATTTT.

This rearrangement joins TRBV30 to TRBJ2-2; D not resolved. This CDR3 has 12 amino acids. Germline CDR1 is GTSNPN and CDR2 is SVGIG (reference sequence). Trimming cost V 5 bases and J 2 bases, with 6 bases left between them. CDR3 sequence: CAWEDNTGELFF. The CDR3, as DNA: TGTGCCTGGGAAGATAACACCGGGGAGCTGTTTTTT.

The chain recombines TRBV5-1 with TRBJ2-1; 8 bases align to TRBD2. Losses at the gene ends were 2 bases for V and 2 bases for J; bases not matched to a gene: 3. This CDR3 spans 15 amino acids. Germline-derived CDR1 and CDR2 are SGHRS and YFSETQ. This CDR3 is CASSFLGGAYNEQFF. In nucleotides, the CDR3 is TGCGCCAGCAGCTTTCTCGGGGGGGCCTACAATGAGCAGTTCTTC.

V is TRBV12-3 or TRBV12-4 and J is TRBJ1-1; TRBD1 matches 8 bases. The CDR3 runs 13 residues. V shed 5 bases, J shed 7 bases, and the junction held 6 bases outside the gene matches. In DNA, the CDR3 is TGTGCCAGCAGTATTGACAGGGGACTTGAAGCTTTCTTT. Protein product: CASSIDRGLEAFF.

V usage is TRBV30 and J usage is TRBJ1-2; D is uncertain. V gave up 3 bases and J gave up 2 bases, with 13 bases separating them. Germline assignment: CDR1 GTSNPN and CDR2 SVGIG (reference sequence). The CDR3 runs to 14 residues. In DNA form, the CDR3 reads TGTGCCTGGAGCGGAAGCACAAGAAACTATGGCTACACCTTC. Translation gives CAWSGSTRNYGYTF.

The chain joins TRBV20-1 to TRBJ1-2; D ambiguous. V was clipped by 2 bases and J by 3 bases, with 13 bases between them. From germline, CDR1 is DFQATT and CDR2 SNEGSKA (reference sequence). The CDR3 totals 14 residues. The CDR3 region has the DNA TGCAGTGCTAGACCCACTGGGAGTGACTATGGCTACACCTTC. Translating it yields CSARPTGSDYGYTF.

The rearrangement links TRBV30 to TRBJ1-3; perhaps TRBD1 as D (6 bases). V was shortened by 0 bases and J by 7 bases, with 10 bases between the two germline ends. The CDR3 covers 13 residues. Looked up from germline, CDR1 is GTSNPN and CDR2 is SVGIG (reference sequence). This CDR3 reads CAWSVGADNTIYF. CDR3 sequence (DNA): TGTGCCTGGAGTGTGGGGGCTGACAACACCATATATTTT.

V gene TRBV6-1 combines with J gene TRBJ2-2; TRBD1 agrees at 8 bases. CDR1 MNHNS and CDR2 SASEGT come from the germline V gene. V trimming: 4 bases; J trimming: 7 bases; junction bases outside the gene matches: 5. CDR3 length: 14 residues. CDR3 DNA: TGTGCCAGCAGTGTCCAGGGGGCGAACGGGGAGCTGTTTTTT. It is translated as CASSVQGANGELFF.

The chain joins TRBV9 to TRBJ2-7; D is perhaps TRBD2 (5 bases). CDR1 and CDR2 (germline): SGDLS, YYNGEE. This CDR3 comprises 15 residues. Between the trimmed V and J ends, which lost 0 bases and 1 base, there was a span of 11 bases. This chain's CDR3 is CASSVAGSKSYEQYF. The CDR3 DNA reads as TGTGCCAGCAGCGTAGCGGGATCGAAGTCCTACGAGCAGTACTTC.

There are a few counts of this clonotype. The chain uses TRBV6-2 or TRBV6-3 and TRBJ2-6; D remains ambiguous. Germline V gene data show CDR1 as MNHEY and CDR2 as SVGEGT. The CDR3 length is 13 residues. Trimming pared 4 bases from V and 4 bases from J, leaving 5 bases between. This CDR3 reads CASSFSGANVLTF. The CDR3 nucleotides are TGTGCCAGCAGTTTTTCCGGGGCCAACGTCCTGACTTTC.

The chain combines TRBV18 with TRBJ2-6; D could derive from TRBD1 or TRBD2 (5 bases each). CDR3 size: 14 residues. Germline CDR1 reads KGHSH; CDR2 reads LQKENI. The V end was cut by 6 bases, the J end by 0 bases, with 6 bases between. The CDR3 protein is CASSGASGANVLTF. DNA of the CDR3: TGTGCCAGCTCCGGGGCCTCTGGGGCCAACGTCCTGACTTTC.

In its sample, this clonotype was seen a few times. The V gene is TRBV30, the J gene TRBJ2-7; D may match TRBD1 or TRBD2 (6 bases each). The CDR3 is 14 amino acids. Trimming took 2 bases from V and 0 from J, leaving 11 bases between them. Germline V lookup: CDR1 GTSNPN, CDR2 SVGIG (reference sequence). This chain's CDR3 is CAWSKGGNSYEQYF. Here the CDR3 DNA reads TGTGCCTGGAGTAAAGGGGGGAACTCCTACGAGCAGTACTTC.

The V and J genes are TRBV27 and TRBJ1-4; no definite D call. This CDR3 is built from 14 residues. Deletions cut 5 bases from V and 4 bases from J, with 11 bases between. Germline lookup yields CDR1 MNHEY and CDR2 SMNVEV (reference sequence). CDR3 loop: CASSRTDFNEKLFF. In nucleotides, the CDR3 is TGTGCCAGCAGTAGGACGGACTTTAATGAAAAACTGTTTTTT.

The V call is TRBV6-2 or TRBV6-3, the J call TRBJ1-1, with D unclear. Per germline, CDR1 MNHEY and CDR2 SVGEGT. Trimming shortened V by 6 bases and J by 1 base, and 9 bases separated the two germline ends. There are 13 residues in the CDR3. CDR3 DNA sequence: TGTGCCAGCAGGGTATCTGGGAACACTGAAGCTTTCTTT. It translates to CASRVSGNTEAFF.

This clonotype was seen a few times. V usage is TRBV11-2 and J usage is TRBJ1-6; the D is unclear. This CDR3 is 13 amino acids long. In germline, CDR1 is SGHAT, CDR2 FQNNGV. Trimming stripped 5 bases from V and 15 bases from J, with 17 bases between. CDR3 sequence: CASSANLRLHLHF. In DNA form, the CDR3 reads TGTGCCAGCAGCGCTAATTTAAGGTTGCACCTCCACTTT.

The chain is built from TRBV29-1 and TRBJ2-7, with 12 bases lining up with TRBD2. Germline V gene data show CDR1 as SQVTM and CDR2 as ANQGSEA. The CDR3 has 15 amino acids. V shed 7 bases and J 2 bases; nucleotides not matched to a gene: 9. The CDR3 coding sequence is TGCAGCGCAACGGGACTAGCGGGTTCTACCTACGAGCAGTACTTC. As protein: CSATGLAGSTYEQYF.

The V gene is TRBV7-2, the J gene TRBJ2-4; no reliable D call. Germline CDR1 reads SGHTA; CDR2 reads FQGNSA. This CDR3 spans 14 amino acids. Trimming took 1 base from V and 4 from J, leaving 8 bases between them. The CDR3 loop reads CASSLGHTKNIQYF. The CDR3, as DNA: TGTGCCAGCAGCTTAGGACATACGAAAAACATTCAGTACTTC. The full variable domain, rest sourced from reference TRBV7-2 and TRBJ2-4, is GAGVSQSPSNKVTEKGKDVELRCDPISGHTALYWYRQSLGQGLEFLIYFQGNSAPDKSGLPSDRFSAERTGGSVSTLTIQRTQQEDSAVYLCASSLGHTKNIQYFGAGTRLSVL.

The V gene is TRBV18, the J gene TRBJ2-1; the D gene is possibly TRBD2 (7 bases). The CDR3 is 14 residues long. V was cut by 3 bases and J by 7 bases, with 13 bases left in between. Germline V gives CDR1 KGHSH, CDR2 LQKENI. The CDR3 DNA reads TGTGCCAGCTCACCGGTGGGGGGGCCGAATGAGCAGTTCTTC. This gives the protein CASSPVGGPNEQFF. Looking up the rest from reference TRBV18 and TRBJ2-1 gives the full variable domain: NAGVMQNPRHLVRRRGQEARLRCSPMKGHSHVYWYRQLPEEGLKFMVYLQKENIIDESGMPKERFSAEFPKEGPSILRIQQVVRGDSAAYFCASSPVGGPNEQFFGPGTRLTVL.

This chain links TRBV20-1 with TRBJ1-1; 7 nucleotides line up with TRBD1. J gave up 0 bases and V 6 bases, and 7 bases lay outside the gene matches. The CDR3 runs 14 residues. In germline, CDR1 is DFQATT, CDR2 SNEGSKA (reference sequence). Here the CDR3 reads CSALRGRVNTEAFF. The CDR3 DNA reads TGCAGTGCGCTCAGGGGGAGGGTGAACACTGAAGCTTTCTTT.

The chain joins TRBV4-3 to TRBJ2-7; possible D gene TRBD1, 5 bases. The CDR3 runs to 16 residues. From germline, CDR1 is LGHNA and CDR2 YSLEER. The germline V and J ends were trimmed by 3 bases and 4 bases, with 19 bases remaining between them. The CDR3 nucleotides are TGCGCCAGCAGCCAGGCCCAGGGCAGGGAATTGTACGAGCAGTACTTC. This encodes CASSQAQGRELYEQYF.

This rearrangement joins TRBV29-1 to TRBJ1-1; 9 positions match TRBD1. The germline gives CDR1 SQVTM, CDR2 ANQGSEA. The CDR3 runs 13 residues. With 5 bases clipped from V and 4 bases from J, the junction kept 5 bases outside the gene matches. The CDR3 sequence is CSVLQGAGTEAFF. The CDR3 nucleotides are TGCAGCGTTTTACAGGGGGCCGGCACTGAAGCTTTCTTT.

The chain carries TRBV4-3 and TRBJ1-6; D ambiguous. Germline values: CDR1 LGHNA, CDR2 YSLEER. The CDR3 is made up of 18 amino acids. The germline V and J ends were trimmed by 4 bases and 0 bases, with 16 bases remaining between them. DNA for the CDR3: TGCGCCAGCAGCCCCGATAGGACGCCGAGCTCCTATAATTCACCCCTCCACTTT. Translated: CASSPDRTPSSYNSPLHF.

The genes are TRBV9 and TRBJ2-7, with TRBD1 as a possible D gene (5 bases). Germline V CDR1 and CDR2: SGDLS, YYNGEE. Trimming took off 0 bases at V and 7 bases at J, with 17 bases between the two ends. The CDR3 contains 15 residues. This CDR3 is CASSVDAGRSEEQYF. The DNA of the CDR3 is TGTGCCAGCAGCGTAGACGCAGGGCGTTCGGAAGAGCAGTACTTC.

The V and J genes are TRBV4-3 and TRBJ2-2, with 7 nucleotides matching TRBD2. Germline V CDR1 and CDR2: LGHNA, YSLEER. The V segment lost 3 bases and the J segment 11 bases; nucleotides outside the gene matches: 12. The CDR3 length is 15 residues. The CDR3: CASSHISSSGDELFF. The CDR3 DNA follows: TGCGCCAGCAGCCATATTAGCAGCAGCGGGGATGAGCTGTTTTTT.